This T cell receptor (beta chain) was observed in a study of cytomegalovirus exposure and HLA in healthy donors. It was with 60 Vbeta and 13 Jbeta primers that the PCR ran. Study processing details: Among the unique TCR beta chains that a later analysis counted, about 81 million in all, roughly 11 million were shared. The protocol was immunoSEQ multiplex PCR, while the TCRdb copy is restricted to in-frame clones and leaves out a portion. The V and J calls and clone size come from that table; D and trimming were worked out from the DNA. This table has about 180,000 clones, around 77% appearing once. The CDR3 consists of 15 residues. CDR1 is LGHNA and CDR2 is YSLEER in the germline V gene. V lost 5 bases and J 4 bases, leaving 17 bases between the germline ends.

The source is a man in his sixties in good health and CMV-seronegative. V gene TRBV4-3 combines with J gene TRBJ1-1; D is unresolved. Sequenced sample: PBMCs. The CDR3 DNA reads as TGCGCCAGCAGCGCCCGGATGACTGATCGCACTGAAGCTTTCTTT. Residues: CASSARMTDRTEAFF.